Here is one T cell receptor beta chain with its context. The data were produced by immunoSEQ multiplex PCR, yet TCRdb's version contains in-frame clones alone and is incomplete. This sample carries under 500,000 clones, roughly 87% of them seen once, and the ten largest clones take roughly 1.9%. The CDR3 loop spans 17 amino acids. Germline V gives CDR1 SGHVS, CDR2 FQNEAQ. The V end lost 2 bases, the J end lost 2 bases, and 16 bases lay between the germline ends. Participant age was roughly 18 to 95 years, and participants resided in 20 to 30 US areas. Self-reported history from a screening survey and questionnaire set each donor's cohort. The entry originates in a study of blood T cell repertoires in COVID-19.

This TCR came from a woman younger than 30 with acute COVID-19. The V gene is TRBV7-8, the J gene TRBJ1-5; TRBD1 is a possible D gene (5 bases). Sequenced: PBMCs or T cells enriched from blood (not recorded which). CDR3 loop: CASSLRSGEKGNQPQHF. In nucleotides, the CDR3 is TGTGCCAGCAGCTTAAGGTCGGGGGAAAAAGGCAATCAGCCCCAGCATTTT. The variable domain in full, completed from reference TRBV7-8 and TRBJ1-5, reads GAGVSQSPRYKVAKRGQDVALRCDPISGHVSLFWYQQALGQGPEFLTYFQNEAQLDKSGLPSDRFFAERPEGSVSTLKIQRTQQEDSAVYLCASSLRSGEKGNQPQHFGDGTRLSIL.